Each of the 5 T cell receptor beta chains below was sequenced from the same sample in a study of blood T cell repertoires in COVID-19. Clones were sequenced by immunoSEQ multiplex PCR, and TCRdb holds only the in-frame ones, with some missing. The repertoire holds roughly 33,000 clones, approximately 78% seen once, with 7% to 9% in the top ten. Material: peripheral blood. The receptor source for this set is a woman in her sixties with acute or convalescent COVID-19.

V is TRBV5-4 and J is TRBJ1-2; 8 positions agree with TRBD1. The CDR3 totals 14 residues. V gave up 2 bases and J gave up 7 bases; unmatched junction bases: 7. From germline, CDR1 is SGHNT and CDR2 YYREEE (reference sequence). The CDR3 reads CASSLTQGAGGYTF. CDR3 in DNA: TGTGCCAGCAGCTTAACCCAGGGGGCCGGTGGCTACACCTTC.

The chain links TRBV4-2 to TRBJ2-3; 7 bases agree with TRBD2. Germline V gene lookup returns CDR1 LGHNA and CDR2 YNFKEQ. J lost 0 bases, V lost 4 bases, and 4 bases had no gene match. This CDR3 has 15 amino acids. This CDR3 is CASSLGLPSTDTQYF. Written as DNA, the CDR3 is TGTGCCAGCAGCCTGGGACTACCTAGCACAGATACGCAGTATTTT.

This chain joins TRBV5-8 and TRBJ2-7, with D possibly being TRBD1 (5 bases). CDR3 length: 14 residues. Trimming shortened V by 3 bases and J by 3 bases, and 13 bases separated the two germline ends. CDR1 SGHTS and CDR2 YDEGEE come from the germline V gene. CDR3 amino acids: CASSYSQGLYEQYF. The CDR3 coding sequence is TGTGCCAGCAGCTATTCCCAGGGCCTCTACGAGCAGTACTTC.

This chain connects TRBV10-3 to TRBJ1-3; the D is unclear. This CDR3 is 15 amino acids long. Germline CDR1 reads ENHRY; CDR2 reads SYGVKD. Between the trimmed V and J ends, which lost 0 bases and 6 bases, there was a span of 12 bases. The CDR3 loop is CAISESDSRANTIYF. CDR3 sequence (DNA): TGTGCCATCAGTGAGTCAGACTCTCGAGCAAACACCATATATTTT.

This clone has just one count. This rearrangement joins TRBV5-1 to TRBJ1-5; D is unclear. Germline V gives CDR1 SGHRS, CDR2 YFSETQ. Deletions cut 7 bases from V and 7 bases from J, with 15 bases between. The CDR3 is made up of 13 amino acids. This CDR3 reads CASRPAPGQPQHF. DNA of the CDR3: TGCGCCAGCCGCCCCGCTCCGGGACAGCCCCAGCATTTT.